The clone carrying this TCR beta chain showed up just a few times. TCRdb called the 5' RACE reads again in MiXCR, with one record for every CDR3 protein. The sample carries approximately 230,000 distinct CDR3 sequences, more than 13% recorded once. The CDR3 contains 11 residues. Germline values: CDR1 SGHDT, CDR2 YYEEEE. V was shortened by 0 bases and J by 10 bases, with 6 bases between the two germline ends. This entry comes from a study of identical twins. The rearrangement links TRBV5-6 to TRBJ2-3; D call uncertain. The sample was memory (CD45RO+) T cells sorted from blood. The TCR comes from a woman between 18 and 30 years old in good health. In DNA, the CDR3 is TGTGCCAGCAGCTTGGCCCAGTCGCAGTATTTT. It specifies CASSLAQSQYF.